This is a list of T cell receptor beta chains from one sample in a study of cytomegalovirus exposure and HLA in healthy donors. Profiled with immunoSEQ multiplex PCR; TCRdb holds only in-frame clones, not every one. The sample has around 200,000 clones; roughly four fifths are singletons. Material: PBMCs. The receptor set was obtained from a woman aged 25-40 years in good health and CMV-seropositive. CDR3s include the opening cysteine and the closing phenylalanine or tryptophan. The D gene is left open where the match is weak. Only part of the rows carry a size: once, few, many, or a class if the clone is expanded.

TRBD1	TRBV7-9	TRBJ2-2	once	TGTGCCAGCAGCCGGACAGGGGGCGTGGGCACCGGGGAGCTGTTTTTT	CASSRTGGVGTGELFF
.	TRBV4-1	TRBJ1-2	.	TGCGCCAGCAGCCAAGAGACAGGCTCCCTCGGCTACACCTTC	CASSQETGSLGYTF
.	TRBV6-5	TRBJ1-6	.	TGTGCCAGCACTACAGAAACTAATTCACCCCTCCACTTT	CASTTETNSPLHF
.	TRBV7-9	TRBJ2-5	.	TGTGCCAGCAGCTTATCTTGGGGGCGGGAGACCCAGTACTTC	CASSLSWGRETQYF
.	TRBV28	TRBJ1-5	few	TGTGCCAGCAGCTCCGGTTTTAGGGGAAATCAGCCCCAGCATTTT	CASSSGFRGNQPQHF
.	TRBV11-2	TRBJ2-2	.	TGTGCCACCTCTACCCCTTACACCGGGGAGCTGTTTTTT	CATSTPYTGELFF
.	TRBV7-6	TRBJ1-1	few	TGTGCCAGCAGCTTACGGTTGGTCAGGGCGGACACTGAAGCTTTCTTT	CASSLRLVRADTEAFF
.	TRBV5-1	TRBJ1-4	.	TGCGCCAGCAGCTTGACAGCAACGGATGAAAAACTGTTTTTT	CASSLTATDEKLFF
.	TRBV4-3	TRBJ2-3	.	TGCGCCAGCAGCCAAGATTCGAGGGGCACAGATACGCAGTATTTT	CASSQDSRGTDTQYF
TRBD2	TRBV5-4	TRBJ2-1	.	TGTGCCAGCAGCTTTACTAGCGGGGAGTCCAATGAGCAGTTCTTC	CASSFTSGESNEQFF
.	TRBV28	TRBJ2-3	.	TGTGCCAGCAGTTTAATAGGGGAGGGGGGAGATACGCAGTATTTT	CASSLIGEGGDTQYF
TRBD1	TRBV19	TRBJ2-7	.	TGTGCCAGTAGCCTCATTCCGGGACAGAGCTACTACGAGCAGTACTTC	CASSLIPGQSYYEQYF
TRBD1	TRBV6-1	TRBJ1-2	.	TGTGCCAGCAGGGCAGGGGGCAAGGCGGATGGCTACACCTTC	CASRAGGKADGYTF
TRBD2	TRBV7-7	TRBJ2-7	.	TGTGCCAGCAGCCCACGGGGCCAAAGGACTAGCGTGAAGCTCGAGCAGTACTTC	CASSPRGQRTSVKLEQYF
TRBD1	TRBV2	TRBJ2-7	.	TGTGCCAGCAGAAGGGGACAGGGGTTCTACGAGCAGTACTTC	CASRRGQGFYEQYF
.	TRBV19	TRBJ1-5	once	TGTGCCAGTAGTCTTCCATTATTCGGGGGAGGAGGCAATCAGCCCCAGCATTTT	CASSLPLFGGGGNQPQHF
.	TRBV7-2	TRBJ2-3	once	TGTGCCAGCAGCACGCGGACTGTATCCGGCACAGATACGCAGTATTTT	CASSTRTVSGTDTQYF
.	TRBV11-2	TRBJ2-1	.	TGTGCCAGCAGCTTAGCGGGGGCGGGGGATGAGCAGTTCTTC	CASSLAGAGDEQFF
TRBD2	TRBV10-1	TRBJ2-1	.	TGCGCCAGCACCCAGGGACTAAACTCCTACAATGAGCAGTTCTTC	CASTQGLNSYNEQFF
.	TRBV7-9	TRBJ2-3	.	TGTGCCAGCAGCTTAGCGTCGAGGTGGGCAGATACGCAGTATTTT	CASSLASRWADTQYF
.	TRBV10-3	TRBJ1-2	.	TGTGCCATCAGTGAGTCAGACGGACTCTATGGCTACACCTTC	CAISESDGLYGYTF
TRBD1	TRBV11-2	TRBJ2-5	.	TGTGCCAGCAGCCAGGACAGGGGGCATACAGAGACCCAGTACTTC	CASSQDRGHTETQYF
TRBD2	TRBV7-9	TRBJ2-5	.	TGTGCCAGCAGCTCCCGTGCTAGCGGGCTCCAAGAGACCCAGTACTTC	CASSSRASGLQETQYF
.	TRBV11-2	TRBJ2-1	.	TGTGCCAGCAGCTTAGACAGTGGAGGCCTAGCGTATGAGCAGTTCTTC	CASSLDSGGLAYEQFF
.	TRBV20-1	TRBJ1-2	.	TGCAGTGCTAGAGGAGAAGGCTACACCTTC	CSARGEGYTF
TRBD1	TRBV15	TRBJ2-7	.	TGTGCCACCAGCAGAGATCGGGGACAGGGGAACGAGCAGTACTTC	CATSRDRGQGNEQYF
TRBD2	TRBV5-5	TRBJ2-1	.	TGTGCCAGCAGCCTAGGGACTAGCGGAAAACTCTACAATGAGCAGTTCTTC	CASSLGTSGKLYNEQFF
TRBD1	TRBV10-3	TRBJ1-2	few	TGTGCCATCAGTTCGGACAGGGAGGATGGCTACACCTTC	CAISSDREDGYTF
TRBD1	TRBV2	TRBJ1-6	.	TGTGCCAGCACAATGGGACAGGGGATCACCTATAATTCACCCCTCCACTTT	CASTMGQGITYNSPLHF
.	TRBV11-2	TRBJ2-6	.	TGTGCCAGCAGCCCACAATCTGGGGCCAACGTCCTGACTTTC	CASSPQSGANVLTF
TRBD2	TRBV5-1	TRBJ2-7	.	TGCGCCAGCAGCTTGGTTATGACTAGCGGGTACCCCTACGAGCAGTACTTC	CASSLVMTSGYPYEQYF
TRBD1	TRBV6-1	TRBJ2-7	once	TGTGCCCTCAGCGTCCGGACAGGAGGCTACGAGCAGTACTTC	CALSVRTGGYEQYF
TRBD1	TRBV28	TRBJ1-6	.	TGTGCCAGCAGTTTCAGGGGGCGTAATTCACCCCTCCACTTT	CASSFRGRNSPLHF
TRBD1	TRBV7-8	TRBJ2-7	.	TGTGCCACCCGCGCCGGGACAGGGGGCGGCGAGCAGTACTTC	CATRAGTGGGEQYF
TRBD1	TRBV9	TRBJ2-2	.	TGTGCCAGCGCGGGGGACAGGGCAACCGGGGAGCTGTTTTTT	CASAGDRATGELFF
.	TRBV6-6	TRBJ2-1	.	TGTGCCAGCAGTTACTCGCGGACTAATGAGCAGTTCTTC	CASSYSRTNEQFF
.	TRBV28	TRBJ1-5	.	TGTGCCAGCAGTTCGGAACAGGGAGAAAGCAATCAGCCCCAGCATTTT	CASSSEQGESNQPQHF
.	TRBV28	TRBJ2-3	.	TGTGCCAGCAGTTTGGACAGTTTAACGCAGTATTTT	CASSLDSLTQYF
.	TRBV9	TRBJ1-1	.	TGTGCCAGCAGCGTAGGGTCAGGGTTGAACACTGAAGCTTTCTTT	CASSVGSGLNTEAFF
.	TRBV5-1	TRBJ1-6	.	TGCGCCAGCAGCTTGGGAGCGGAAAGGGCCTTCTATAATTCACCCCTCCACTTT	CASSLGAERAFYNSPLHF
.	TRBV6-5	TRBJ1-1	few	TGTGCCAGCAGCGAGCGATTAGGTAACACTGAAGCTTTCTTT	CASSERLGNTEAFF
.	TRBV9	TRBJ2-7	.	TGTGCCAGCAGCGCGGACAGACACTACGAGCAGTACTTC	CASSADRHYEQYF
.	TRBV7-9	TRBJ1-5	.	TGTGCCAGCAGCCTACCTCGGGACACGACAGATCAGCCCCAGCATTTT	CASSLPRDTTDQPQHF
.	TRBV27	TRBJ1-2	.	TGTGCCAGCAGCCCGGGGGGCGCCTCTAGCTATGGCTACACCTTC	CASSPGGASSYGYTF
.	TRBV19	TRBJ1-5	.	TGTGCCAGTACCGCAACAGGGTCACGCAATCAGCCCCAGCATTTT	CASTATGSRNQPQHF
TRBD2	TRBV27	TRBJ2-1	.	TGTGCCAGCACCCTTCTTGGGTCCCTAGCGGGGGGGCGCAATGAGCAGTTCTTC	CASTLLGSLAGGRNEQFF
TRBD1	TRBV19	TRBJ2-7	.	TGTGCCAGTAGTACGGGACAGGGGGCTGAGCAGTACTTC	CASSTGQGAEQYF
.	TRBV15	TRBJ2-7	.	TGTGCCACCAGCAGAGCCCTACGGGACTACGAGCAGTACTTC	CATSRALRDYEQYF
.	TRBV7-2	TRBJ1-2	few	TGTGCCAGCAGCTTACTAGGTCCAGGGCTCTATGGCTACACCTTC	CASSLLGPGLYGYTF
.	TRBV25-1	TRBJ1-2	.	TGTGCCAGCAGTGAAGCAGGTCCCCGCTATGGCTACACCTTC	CASSEAGPRYGYTF
.	TRBV27	TRBJ2-2	.	TGTGCCAGCAGGCAGGGTCCCGGGGAGCTGTTTTTT	CASRQGPGELFF
.	TRBV2	TRBJ1-1	.	TGTGCCAGCAGTAGAGGCCTCAGCACTGAAGCTTTCTTT	CASSRGLSTEAFF
.	TRBV5-1	TRBJ2-3	.	TGCGCCAGCAGCTTCGATAGAGATACGCAGTATTTT	CASSFDRDTQYF
.	TRBV18	TRBJ1-2	.	TGTGCCAGCTCAAGGGGGGGTAACCCTTCCTATGATGGCTACACCTTC	CASSRGGNPSYDGYTF
.	TRBV19	TRBJ2-7	.	TGTGCCAGTAGCGCGACTGCGGTCGAGCAGTACTTC	CASSATAVEQYF
.	TRBV10-1	TRBJ2-5	.	TGCGCCAGCAGTGAACAGGGTTGGGAGACCCAGTACTTC	CASSEQGWETQYF
TRBD1	TRBV27	TRBJ2-4	.	TGTGCCAGCACCACGGACAGGGATCACATTCAGTACTTC	CASTTDRDHIQYF
.	TRBV6-5	TRBJ1-1	.	TGTGCCAGCAGTTACTCCAGATCAGGGGAGACTGAAGCTTTCTTT	CASSYSRSGETEAFF